This T cell receptor (beta chain) was retrieved from a study of T-cell reconstitution after alpha-beta-depleted transplantation in children. This clonotype was detected many times. V was shortened by 5 bases and J by 1 base, with 12 bases between the two germline ends. The CDR3 runs to 15 residues. CDR1 is MDHEN, CDR2 SYDVKM, per germline. Unique molecular identifiers featured in how the TCRbeta library was prepared. TCRdb re-derived calls from the PCR reads in MiXCR, one entry per CDR3 protein. Of around 600,000 distinct CDR3 sequences listed, roughly 10% are singletons. The sequencing here drew on PBMCs from the stem cell graft donor, taken from the stem cell graft. This sequence was found in a human donor who donated a stem cell graft to a child with acute myeloid leukemia. This chain joins TRBV28 and TRBJ1-3; D ambiguous. DNA for the CDR3: TGTGCCAGCAGTAGGGTTTGGGTTTCTGGAAACACCATATATTTT. It is translated as CASSRVWVSGNTIYF.